This T cell receptor beta chain was sequenced during a study of blood T cell repertoires in COVID-19. Study information: PBMCs, B-cell-depleted T cells, or T cells provided the cDNA or gDNA that made up the material.

Per the study methods: Counts of nucleated cells, estimated from reference gene primer amplification, were obtained. Using immunoSEQ multiplex PCR, the repertoire was profiled, and TCRdb retains in-frame clones only, with some absent. Clone size and V and J calls were adopted from that table, with D and trimming inferred from the DNA. This table has about 280,000 clones, 85% appearing once. The germline gives CDR1 LGHDT, CDR2 YNNKEL (reference sequence). The CDR3 length is 15 residues. Unmatched junction bases numbered 13, after V lost 4 bases and J lost 7 bases. The sequenced sample consisted of peripheral blood. This clonotype was obtained from a man between 50 and 59 years old with active or convalescent COVID-19. The V call is TRBV3-1 (or the pseudogene TRBV3-2), the J call TRBJ2-7; 7 nucleotides agree with TRBD2. The CDR3 region is CASSLGLVGVEEQYF. The CDR3, as DNA: TGTGCCAGCAGCCTCGGACTAGTCGGGGTTGAGGAGCAGTACTTC.